These 5 T cell receptor beta chains were sequenced from one sample in a study of CD8 T cells in ankylosing spondylitis. TCRdb recomputed calls from the 5' RACE reads with MiXCR, one row per CDR3 protein. This table holds approximately 220,000 distinct CDR3 sequences, around 24% found once. The sequencing sample was made of blood, either unsorted or a sorted T cell fraction (not recorded which). All receptors come from a male donor with ankylosing spondylitis or in good health (not recorded which).

This clonotype was seen at least ten times. This rearrangement joins TRBV12-3 or TRBV12-4 to TRBJ2-1; 9 bases are a match to TRBD2. The ends lost 8 bases at V and 6 bases at J; junction bases unmatched: 8. CDR3 length equals 14 residues. DNA of the CDR3: TGTGCCAGCGTGAGTAGCGGGAGCTTCAATGAGCAGTTCTTC. It codes for CASVSSGSFNEQFF.

The rearrangement links TRBV20-1 to TRBJ2-1; 14 bases match TRBD2. The CDR3 consists of 15 residues. Germline loops: CDR1 DFQATT, CDR2 SNEGSKA (reference sequence). Trimming cost V 5 bases and J 8 bases; bases outside gene matches: 8. CDR3 coding DNA: TGCAGTGCTTTGGGACTAGCGGGAGTTGGTGATGAGCAGTTCTTC. Translation: CSALGLAGVGDEQFF.

This clonotype has more than one count but fewer than ten. The gene calls are TRBV10-3 and TRBJ2-1; tentatively, D is TRBD2 (6 bases). Trimming shortened V by 6 bases and J by 2 bases, and 17 bases separated the two germline ends. This CDR3 has 16 amino acids. CDR1 and CDR2 (germline): ENHRY, SYGVKD. DNA of the CDR3: TGTGCCATCAGCGGGGCAACGGGAGACGCCTACAATGAGCAGTTCTTC. Residues: CAISGATGDAYNEQFF.

V and J are TRBV20-1 and TRBJ2-7; 11 nucleotides line up with TRBD2. The V gene's germline CDR1 is DFQATT and CDR2 SNEGSKA (reference sequence). The trim removed 3 bases at V and 4 bases at J, leaving 5 bases unmatched. The CDR3 spans 14 residues. The CDR3 DNA follows: TGCAGTGCTAGGGAGACTAGCGGGAAGTACGAGCAGTACTTC. This encodes CSARETSGKYEQYF.

In this sample, this clonotype turned up many times. This sequence joins TRBV29-1 and TRBJ2-6; D may be TRBD2 (5 bases). This CDR3 is built from 13 residues. CDR1 is SQVTM and CDR2 is ANQGSEA in the germline V gene. Between the trimmed V and J ends, which lost 8 bases and 1 base, there was a span of 9 bases. The CDR3 DNA reads TGCAGCTTAAGGGAGTCTGGGGCCAACGTCCTGACTTTC. Its protein is CSLRESGANVLTF.